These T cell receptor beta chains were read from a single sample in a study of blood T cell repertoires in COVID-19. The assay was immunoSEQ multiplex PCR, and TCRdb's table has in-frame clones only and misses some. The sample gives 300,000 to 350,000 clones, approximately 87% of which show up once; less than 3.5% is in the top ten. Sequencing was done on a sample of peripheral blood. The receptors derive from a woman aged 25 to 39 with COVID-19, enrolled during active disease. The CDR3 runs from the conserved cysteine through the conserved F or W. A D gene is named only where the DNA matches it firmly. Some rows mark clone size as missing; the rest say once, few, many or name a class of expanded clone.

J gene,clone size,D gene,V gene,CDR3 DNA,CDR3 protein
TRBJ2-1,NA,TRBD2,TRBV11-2,TGTGCCAGCAGCTGGGGACTAGCGGAAGACAATGAGCAGTTCTTC,CASSWGLAEDNEQFF
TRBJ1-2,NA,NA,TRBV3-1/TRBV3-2,TGTGCCAGCAGCCAAGATCGGGGAGGGTATGGCTATGGCTACACCTTC,CASSQDRGGYGYGYTF
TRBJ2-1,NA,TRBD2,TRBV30,TGTGCCTGGAGGAGGGCTAGCGGGATATATCCGTTCTTC,CAWRRASGIYPFF
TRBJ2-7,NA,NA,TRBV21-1,TGTGCCCAGAGTAGGGGCGGGGGTGGCGAGCAGTACTTC,CAQSRGGGGEQYF
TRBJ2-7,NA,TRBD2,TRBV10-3,TGTGCCATCAGTGAGGGACTAGACGTCTACGAGCAGTACTTC,CAISEGLDVYEQYF
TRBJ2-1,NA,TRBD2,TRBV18,TGTGCCAGCTCACGAACTCTTCTAGCGGGAGGGCCCTACAATGAGCAGTTCTTC,CASSRTLLAGGPYNEQFF
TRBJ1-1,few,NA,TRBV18,TGTGCCAGCTCACCCTGGGGGCGGGCGAACACTGAAGCTTTCTTT,CASSPWGRANTEAFF
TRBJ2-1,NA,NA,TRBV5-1,TGCGCCAGCAGCTTGGGGGTCGGAGGGTCCTACAATGAGCAGTTCTTC,CASSLGVGGSYNEQFF
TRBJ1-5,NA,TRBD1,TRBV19,TGTGCCAGTAGTATAGGGGACAGGGCTAATCAGCCCCAGCATTTT,CASSIGDRANQPQHF
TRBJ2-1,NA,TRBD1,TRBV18,TGTGCCAGCTCACCGTCTAGGGACAGGGCTAGCAATGAGCAGTTCTTC,CASSPSRDRASNEQFF
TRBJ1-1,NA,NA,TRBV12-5,TGTGCTAGTGGTTTGTTCGGTGAAGCTTTCTTT,CASGLFGEAFF
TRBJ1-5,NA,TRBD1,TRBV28,TGTGCCAGCAGTCTAACAGGGGACGATCAGCCCCAGCATTTT,CASSLTGDDQPQHF
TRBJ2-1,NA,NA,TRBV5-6,TGTGCCAGCAGCTTGGCGGGGGACTCCTACAATGAGCAGTTCTTC,CASSLAGDSYNEQFF
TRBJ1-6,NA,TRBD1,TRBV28,TGTGCCAGCAGGTCCGACAGGGGCAATTCACCCCTCCACTTT,CASRSDRGNSPLHF
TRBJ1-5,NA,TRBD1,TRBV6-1,TGTGCCAGCAGTGAAAACAGGGGGTGGAATCAGCCCCAGCATTTT,CASSENRGWNQPQHF
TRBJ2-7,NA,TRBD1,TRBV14,TGTGCCAGCAGCCTCCGACAGGGCACAACCTACGAGCAGTACTTC,CASSLRQGTTYEQYF
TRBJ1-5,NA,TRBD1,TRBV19,TGTGCCAGTAGTGGACAGGGGGCGGTTCAGCCCCAGCATTTT,CASSGQGAVQPQHF
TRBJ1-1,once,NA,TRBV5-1,TGCGCCAGCAGCTTGGGCCAGGGCGCTGAAGCTTTCTTT,CASSLGQGAEAFF
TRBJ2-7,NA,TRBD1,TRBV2,TGTGCCAGCAGTGGGGACAGGGGTGAAGAGCAGTACTTC,CASSGDRGEEQYF
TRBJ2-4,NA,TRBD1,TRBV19,TGTGCCAGTAGAGACCAAGGACAGGGGGCACCCGTAGCCAAAAACATTCAGTACTTC,CASRDQGQGAPVAKNIQYF
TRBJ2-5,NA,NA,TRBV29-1,TGCAGCGTTGCCACAGGGTTGCGAGAGACCCAGTACTTC,CSVATGLRETQYF
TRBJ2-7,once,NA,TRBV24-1,TGTGCCACCAGTCCAAGTCCCGCCGGGGAGCAGTACTTC,CATSPSPAGEQYF
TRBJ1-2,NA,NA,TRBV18,TGTGCCAGCTCACCACCGGTCTTAGTCGGAGAAAAGCGCTTC,CASSPPVLVGEKRF
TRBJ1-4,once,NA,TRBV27,TGTGCCAGCTCTGGCCAGATTAATGAAAAACTGTTTTTT,CASSGQINEKLFF
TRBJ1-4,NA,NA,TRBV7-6,TGTGCCAGCAGCTTATCCTTAGGGGGTGCAACTAATGAAAAACTGTTTTTT,CASSLSLGGATNEKLFF
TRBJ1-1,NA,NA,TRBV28,TGTGCCAGCAGTTTACTGTACACTGAAGCTTTCTTT,CASSLLYTEAFF
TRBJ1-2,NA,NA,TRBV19,TGTGCCAGTAGTATAGACGCGAGCTATGGCTACACCTTC,CASSIDASYGYTF
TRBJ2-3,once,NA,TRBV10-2,TGCGCCAGCATTAGACCTTTGGCGGGAACGACAGATACGCAGTATTTT,CASIRPLAGTTDTQYF
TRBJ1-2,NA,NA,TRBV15,TGTGCCACCAGCCCTCAGGGGTCGGGGGGTTCCTATGGCTACACCTTC,CATSPQGSGGSYGYTF
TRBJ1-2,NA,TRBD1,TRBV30,TGTGCCTGGAGTACAGGGGGCGCCGAGGGCTACACCTTC,CAWSTGGAEGYTF
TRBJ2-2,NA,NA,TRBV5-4,TGTGCCAGCAGTCCTCCTGGGCAGTTTAACACCGGGGAGCTGTTTTTT,CASSPPGQFNTGELFF
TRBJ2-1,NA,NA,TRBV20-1,TGCAGTGTTATGAGAGATGAGCAGTTCTTC,CSVMRDEQFF
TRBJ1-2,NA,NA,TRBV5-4,TGTGCCAGCAGCTTCGACGGAGCTAACTATGGCTACACCTTC,CASSFDGANYGYTF
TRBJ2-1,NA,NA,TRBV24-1,TGTGCCACCAGTGATTCTAGTTACAATGAGCAGTTCTTC,CATSDSSYNEQFF
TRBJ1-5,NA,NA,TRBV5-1,TGCGCCAGCAGCCAGGGGACCTCGAAGGGGCATTTT,CASSQGTSKGHF
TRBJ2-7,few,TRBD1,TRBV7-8,TGTGCCAGCAGCGCCGGGACAGGGTTCTACGAGCAGTACTTC,CASSAGTGFYEQYF
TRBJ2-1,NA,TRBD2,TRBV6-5,TGTGCCAGCAGTCTAGCGGGGGGACACAATGAGCAGTTCTTC,CASSLAGGHNEQFF
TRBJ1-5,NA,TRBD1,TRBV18,TGTGCCAGCTCACGGGGACAGCCCAATCAGCCCCAGCATTTT,CASSRGQPNQPQHF
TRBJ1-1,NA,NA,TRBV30,TGTGCCTGGATGGGCAGGGTGGGTACTGAAGCTTTCTTT,CAWMGRVGTEAFF
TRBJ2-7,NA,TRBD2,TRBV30,TGTGCCTGGAGCGGGGGGACCTACTACGAGCAGTACTTC,CAWSGGTYYEQYF
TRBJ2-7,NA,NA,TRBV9,TGTGCCAGCAGCCCCACCGGGACATACGAAGGCGAGCAGTACTTC,CASSPTGTYEGEQYF
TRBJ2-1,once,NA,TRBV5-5,TGTGCCAGCAGCTTGTCTAGTTCCCCCTACAATGAGCAGTTCTTC,CASSLSSSPYNEQFF
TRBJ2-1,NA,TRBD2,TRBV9,TGTGCCAGCAGCGTAGTGGGGGAGGGCCACAATGAGCAGTTCTTC,CASSVVGEGHNEQFF
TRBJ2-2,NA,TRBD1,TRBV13,TGTGCCACCCGGACAGGATCGAACACCGGGGAGCTGTTTTTT,CATRTGSNTGELFF
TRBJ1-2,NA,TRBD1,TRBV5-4,TGTGCCAGCAGCTCTTCTTCTCGGACAGGGGGAGGTGGCTACACCTTC,CASSSSSRTGGGGYTF
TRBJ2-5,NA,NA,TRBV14,TGTGCCAGCAGCCAAGATCGGAGGGACTTCCAAGAGACCCAGTACTTC,CASSQDRRDFQETQYF
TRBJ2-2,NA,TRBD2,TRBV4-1,TGCGCCAGCAGCCAATCCCCCCTTCTCGCTAGCGGGAGGGGAAACACCGGGGAGCTGTTTTTT,CASSQSPLLASGRGNTGELFF
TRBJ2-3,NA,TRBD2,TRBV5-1,TGCGCCAGCAGCATCGGGACTATCACAGATACGCAGTATTTT,CASSIGTITDTQYF
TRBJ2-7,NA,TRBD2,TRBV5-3,TGTGCCAGAAGTCGTAAACCCGGGACTAGCGGGAGTTTCTACGAGCAGTACTTC,CARSRKPGTSGSFYEQYF
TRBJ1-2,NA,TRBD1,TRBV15,TGTGCCACCAGCAGGGAAGGGGGCGACTATGGCTACACCTTC,CATSREGGDYGYTF
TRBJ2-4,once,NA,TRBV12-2,TGTGCAAGTCGCCAAAGCGGGGGGCGGGGAAACATTCAGTACTTC,CASRQSGGRGNIQYF
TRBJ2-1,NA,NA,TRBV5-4,TGTGCCAGCAGCTTTGGCTCTAGTGAGCAGTTCTTC,CASSFGSSEQFF
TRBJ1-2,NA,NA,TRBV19,TGTGCCAGTAGTATTTTGGGAGAGACTCTGGTGTTCACCTTC,CASSILGETLVFTF
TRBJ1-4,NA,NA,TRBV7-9,TGTGCCAGCAGCTTAGCTATCTCTGCCGGTCATGAAAAACTGTTTTTT,CASSLAISAGHEKLFF